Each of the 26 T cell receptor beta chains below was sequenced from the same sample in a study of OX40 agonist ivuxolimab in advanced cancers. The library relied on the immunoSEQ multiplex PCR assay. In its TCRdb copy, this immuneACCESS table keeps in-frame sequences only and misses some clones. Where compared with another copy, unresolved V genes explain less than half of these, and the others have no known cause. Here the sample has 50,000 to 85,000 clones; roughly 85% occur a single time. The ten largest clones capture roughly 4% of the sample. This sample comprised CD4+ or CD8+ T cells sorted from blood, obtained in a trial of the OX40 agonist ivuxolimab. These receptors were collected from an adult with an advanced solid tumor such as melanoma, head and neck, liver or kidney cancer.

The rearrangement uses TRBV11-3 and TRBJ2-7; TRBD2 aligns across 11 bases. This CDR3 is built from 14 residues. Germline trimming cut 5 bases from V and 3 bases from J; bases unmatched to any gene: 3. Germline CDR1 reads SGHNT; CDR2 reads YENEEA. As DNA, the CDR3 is TGTGCCAGCAGCCCAGGGACTAGCGGCTACGAGCAGTACTTC. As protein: CASSPGTSGYEQYF.

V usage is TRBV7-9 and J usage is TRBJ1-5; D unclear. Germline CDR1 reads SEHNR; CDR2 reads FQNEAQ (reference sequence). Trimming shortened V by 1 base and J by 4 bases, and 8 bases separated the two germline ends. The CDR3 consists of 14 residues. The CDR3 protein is CASSLVGRNQPQHF. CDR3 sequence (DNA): TGTGCCAGCAGCTTAGTTGGGCGGAATCAGCCCCAGCATTTT.

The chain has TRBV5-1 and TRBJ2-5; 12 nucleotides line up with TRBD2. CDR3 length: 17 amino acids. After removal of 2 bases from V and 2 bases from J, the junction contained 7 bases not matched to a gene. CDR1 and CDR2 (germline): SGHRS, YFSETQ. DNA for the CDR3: TGCGCCAGCAGCTTACCGGGACTAGCGGGCCTTCAAGAGACCCAGTACTTC. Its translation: CASSLPGLAGLQETQYF.

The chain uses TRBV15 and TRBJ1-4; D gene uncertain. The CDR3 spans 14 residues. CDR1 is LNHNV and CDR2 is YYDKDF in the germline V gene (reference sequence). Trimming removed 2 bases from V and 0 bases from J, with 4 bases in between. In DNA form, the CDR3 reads TGTGCCACCAGCAGAAAATCAACTAATGAAAAACTGTTTTTT. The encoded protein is CATSRKSTNEKLFF.

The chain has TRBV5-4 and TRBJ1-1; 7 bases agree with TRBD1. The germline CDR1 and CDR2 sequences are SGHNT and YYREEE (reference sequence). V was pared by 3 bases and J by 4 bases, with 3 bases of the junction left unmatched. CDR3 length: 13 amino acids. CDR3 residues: CASSSYRGTEAFF. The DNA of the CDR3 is TGTGCCAGCAGCTCTTACAGGGGCACTGAAGCTTTCTTT.

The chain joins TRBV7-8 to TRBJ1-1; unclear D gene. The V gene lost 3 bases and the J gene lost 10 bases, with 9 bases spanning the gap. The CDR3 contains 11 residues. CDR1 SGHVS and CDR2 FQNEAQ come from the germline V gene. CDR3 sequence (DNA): TGTGCCAGCAGCTTCGGCGAAAGAGCTTTCTTT. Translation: CASSFGERAFF. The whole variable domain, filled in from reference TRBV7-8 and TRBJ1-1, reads GAGVSQSPRYKVAKRGQDVALRCDPISGHVSLFWYQQALGQGPEFLTYFQNEAQLDKSGLPSDRFFAERPEGSVSTLKIQRTQQEDSAVYLCASSFGERAFFGQGTRLTVV.

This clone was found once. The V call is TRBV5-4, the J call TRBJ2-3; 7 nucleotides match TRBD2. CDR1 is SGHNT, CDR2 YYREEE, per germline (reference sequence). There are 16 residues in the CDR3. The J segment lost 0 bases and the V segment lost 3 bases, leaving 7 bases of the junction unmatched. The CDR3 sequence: CASSSRLAASTDTQYF. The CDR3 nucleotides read TGTGCCAGCAGCTCTCGCCTAGCGGCTAGCACAGATACGCAGTATTTT.

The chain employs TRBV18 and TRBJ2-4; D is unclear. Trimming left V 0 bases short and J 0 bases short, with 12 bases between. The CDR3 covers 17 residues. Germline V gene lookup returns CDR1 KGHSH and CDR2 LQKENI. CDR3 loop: CASSPPMRVIAKNIQYF. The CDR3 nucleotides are TGTGCCAGCTCACCACCTATGCGAGTCATAGCCAAAAACATTCAGTACTTC.

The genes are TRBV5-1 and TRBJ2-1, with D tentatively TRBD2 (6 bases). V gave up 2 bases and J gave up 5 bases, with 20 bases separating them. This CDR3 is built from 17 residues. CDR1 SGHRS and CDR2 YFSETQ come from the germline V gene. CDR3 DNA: TGCGCCAGCAGCTTCTCGGGGGATCCGGGACGCAACAATGAGCAGTTCTTC. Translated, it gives CASSFSGDPGRNNEQFF.

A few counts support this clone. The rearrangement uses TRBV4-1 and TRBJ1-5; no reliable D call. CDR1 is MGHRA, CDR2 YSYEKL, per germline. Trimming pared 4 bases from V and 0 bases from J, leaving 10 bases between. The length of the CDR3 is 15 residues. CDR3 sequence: CASSRDGDSNQPQHF. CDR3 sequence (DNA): TGCGCCAGCAGCCGTGACGGAGATAGCAATCAGCCCCAGCATTTT.

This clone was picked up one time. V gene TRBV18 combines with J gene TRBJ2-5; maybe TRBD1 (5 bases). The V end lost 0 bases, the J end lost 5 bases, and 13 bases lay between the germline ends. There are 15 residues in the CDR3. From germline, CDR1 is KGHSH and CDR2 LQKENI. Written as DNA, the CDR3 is TGTGCCAGCTCACCACCGAGCAGGGCATTGGAGACCCAGTACTTC. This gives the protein CASSPPSRALETQYF. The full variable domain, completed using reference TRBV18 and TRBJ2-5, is NAGVMQNPRHLVRRRGQEARLRCSPMKGHSHVYWYRQLPEEGLKFMVYLQKENIIDESGMPKERFSAEFPKEGPSILRIQQVVRGDSAAYFCASSPPSRALETQYFGPGTRLLVL.

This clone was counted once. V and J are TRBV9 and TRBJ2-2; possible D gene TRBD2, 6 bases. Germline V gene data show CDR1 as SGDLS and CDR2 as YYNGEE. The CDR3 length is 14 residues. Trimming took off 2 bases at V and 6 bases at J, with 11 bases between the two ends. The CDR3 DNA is TGTGCCAGCAGCGTCCTGCCGGGGGCCGGGGAGCTGTTTTTT. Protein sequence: CASSVLPGAGELFF.

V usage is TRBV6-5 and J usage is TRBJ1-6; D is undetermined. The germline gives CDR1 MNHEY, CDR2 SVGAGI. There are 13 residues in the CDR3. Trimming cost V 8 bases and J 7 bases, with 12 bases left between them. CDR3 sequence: CASSARANSPLHF. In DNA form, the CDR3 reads TGTGCCAGCTCGGCAAGGGCAAATTCACCCCTCCACTTT.

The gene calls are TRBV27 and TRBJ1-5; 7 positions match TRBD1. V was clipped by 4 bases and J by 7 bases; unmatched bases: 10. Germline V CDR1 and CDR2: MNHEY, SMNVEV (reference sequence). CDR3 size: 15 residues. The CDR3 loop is CASSSSTGTGQPQHF. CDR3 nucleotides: TGTGCCAGCAGTTCATCGACAGGGACGGGGCAGCCCCAGCATTTT.

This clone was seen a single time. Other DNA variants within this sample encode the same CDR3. The CDR3: CASSLAGGRTDTQYF. The CDR3 DNA reads as TGTGCCAGCAGCCTAGCGGGGGGGCGCACAGATACGCAGTATTTT. The rearrangement links TRBV7-3 to TRBJ2-3; the match to TRBD2 covers 12 bases. V was pared by 5 bases and J by 1 base, with 1 base of the junction left unmatched. Germline lookup yields CDR1 SGHTA and CDR2 FQGTGA. The CDR3 has 15 amino acids.

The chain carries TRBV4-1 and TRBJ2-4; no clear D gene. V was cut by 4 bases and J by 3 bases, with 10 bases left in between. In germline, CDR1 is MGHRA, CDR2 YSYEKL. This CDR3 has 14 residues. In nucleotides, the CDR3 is TGCGCCAGCAGCCTCCAGCTGGGCAAAAACATTCAGTACTTC. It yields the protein CASSLQLGKNIQYF.

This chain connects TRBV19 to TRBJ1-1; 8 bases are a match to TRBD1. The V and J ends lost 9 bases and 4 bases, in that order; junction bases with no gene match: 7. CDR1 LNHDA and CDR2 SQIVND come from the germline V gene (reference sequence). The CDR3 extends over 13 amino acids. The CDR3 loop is CASGQGWGTEAFF. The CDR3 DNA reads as TGTGCCAGCGGACAGGGTTGGGGCACTGAAGCTTTCTTT.

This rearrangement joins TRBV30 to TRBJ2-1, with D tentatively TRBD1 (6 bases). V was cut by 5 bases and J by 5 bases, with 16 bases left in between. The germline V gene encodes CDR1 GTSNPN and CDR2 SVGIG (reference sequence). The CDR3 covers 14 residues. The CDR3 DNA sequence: TGTGCCTGGTGGGCACGGGACACCAACAATGAGCAGTTCTTC. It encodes CAWWARDTNNEQFF.

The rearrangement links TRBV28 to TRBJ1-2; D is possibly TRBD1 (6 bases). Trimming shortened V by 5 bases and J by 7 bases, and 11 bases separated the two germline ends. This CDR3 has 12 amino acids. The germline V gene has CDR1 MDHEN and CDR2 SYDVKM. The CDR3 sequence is CASSTQGLGYTF. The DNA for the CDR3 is TGTGCCAGCAGTACACAGGGTCTTGGCTACACCTTC.

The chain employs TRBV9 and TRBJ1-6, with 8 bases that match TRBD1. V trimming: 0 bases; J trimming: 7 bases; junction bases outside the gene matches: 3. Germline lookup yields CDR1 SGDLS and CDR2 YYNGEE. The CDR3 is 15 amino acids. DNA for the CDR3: TGTGCCAGCAGCGTAGAGGACAGGGTGAATTCACCCCTCCACTTT. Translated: CASSVEDRVNSPLHF.

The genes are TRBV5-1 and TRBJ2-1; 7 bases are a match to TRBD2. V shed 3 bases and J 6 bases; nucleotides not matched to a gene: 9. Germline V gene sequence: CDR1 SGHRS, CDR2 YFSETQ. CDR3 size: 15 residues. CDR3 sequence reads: CASSSGTKAPNEQFF. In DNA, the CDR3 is TGCGCCAGCAGCTCTGGGACTAAAGCCCCCAATGAGCAGTTCTTC.

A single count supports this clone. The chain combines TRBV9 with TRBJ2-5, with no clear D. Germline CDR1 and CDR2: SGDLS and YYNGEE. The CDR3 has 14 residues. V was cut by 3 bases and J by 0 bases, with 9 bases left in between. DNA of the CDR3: TGTGCCAGCAGCGCTACACCGTACCAAGAGACCCAGTACTTC. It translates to CASSATPYQETQYF.

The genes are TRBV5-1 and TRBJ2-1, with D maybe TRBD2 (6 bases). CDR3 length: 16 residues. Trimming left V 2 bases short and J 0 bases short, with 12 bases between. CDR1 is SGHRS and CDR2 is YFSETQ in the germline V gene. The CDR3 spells CASSFRDSGSYNEQFF. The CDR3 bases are TGCGCCAGCAGCTTCAGGGACTCCGGCTCCTACAATGAGCAGTTCTTC.

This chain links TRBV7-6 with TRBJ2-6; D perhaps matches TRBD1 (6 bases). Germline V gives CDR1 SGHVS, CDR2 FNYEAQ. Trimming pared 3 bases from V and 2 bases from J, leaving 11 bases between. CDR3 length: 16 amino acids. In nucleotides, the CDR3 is TGTGCCAGCAGCTTGGGACAACACACTGGGGCCAACGTCCTGACTTTC. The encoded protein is CASSLGQHTGANVLTF.

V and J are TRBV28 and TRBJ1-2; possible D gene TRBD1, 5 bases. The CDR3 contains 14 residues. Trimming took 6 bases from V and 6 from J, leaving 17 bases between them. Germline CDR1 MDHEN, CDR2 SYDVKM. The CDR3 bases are TGTGCCAGCAGCCTTGAGCTCCCGGGGGATGGCTACACCTTC. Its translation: CASSLELPGDGYTF.

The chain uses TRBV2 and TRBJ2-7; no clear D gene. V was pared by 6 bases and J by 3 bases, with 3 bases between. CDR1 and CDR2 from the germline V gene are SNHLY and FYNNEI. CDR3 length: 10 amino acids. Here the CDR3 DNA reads TGTGCCAGCAGACACTACGAGCAGTACTTC. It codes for CASRHYEQYF. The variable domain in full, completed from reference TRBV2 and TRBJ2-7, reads EPEVTQTPSHQVTQMGQEVILRCVPISNHLYFYWYRQILGQKVEFLVSFYNNEISEKSEIFDDQFSVERPDGSNFTLKIRSTKLEDSAMYFCASRHYEQYFGPGTRLTVT.